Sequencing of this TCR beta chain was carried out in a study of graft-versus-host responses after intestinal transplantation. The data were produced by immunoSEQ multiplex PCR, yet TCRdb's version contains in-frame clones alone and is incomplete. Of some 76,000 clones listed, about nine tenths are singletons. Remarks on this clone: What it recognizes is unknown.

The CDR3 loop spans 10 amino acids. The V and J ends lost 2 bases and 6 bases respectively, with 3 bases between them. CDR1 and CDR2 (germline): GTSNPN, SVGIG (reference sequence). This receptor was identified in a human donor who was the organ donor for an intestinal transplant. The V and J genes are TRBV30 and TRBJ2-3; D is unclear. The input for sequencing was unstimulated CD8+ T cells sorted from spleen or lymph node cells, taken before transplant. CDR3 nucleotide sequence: TGTGCCTGGAGTTTGGATACGCAGTATTTT. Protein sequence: CAWSLDTQYF. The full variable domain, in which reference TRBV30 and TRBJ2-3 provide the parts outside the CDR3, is SQTIHQWPATLVQPVGSPLSLECTVEGTSNPNLYWYRQAAGRGLQLLFYSVGIGQISSEVPQNLSASRPQDRQFILSSKKLLLSDSGFYLCAWSLDTQYFGPGTRLTVL.